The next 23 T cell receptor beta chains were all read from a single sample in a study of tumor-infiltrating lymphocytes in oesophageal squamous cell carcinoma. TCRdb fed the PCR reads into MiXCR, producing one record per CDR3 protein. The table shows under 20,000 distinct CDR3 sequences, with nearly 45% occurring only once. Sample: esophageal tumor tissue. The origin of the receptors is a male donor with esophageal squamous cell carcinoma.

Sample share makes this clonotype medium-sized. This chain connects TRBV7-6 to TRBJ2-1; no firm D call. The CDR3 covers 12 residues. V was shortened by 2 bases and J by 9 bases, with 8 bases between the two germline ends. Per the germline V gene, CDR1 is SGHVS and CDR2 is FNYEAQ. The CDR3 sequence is CASSLWGSEQFF. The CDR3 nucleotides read TGTGCCAGCAGCTTATGGGGAAGTGAGCAGTTCTTC.

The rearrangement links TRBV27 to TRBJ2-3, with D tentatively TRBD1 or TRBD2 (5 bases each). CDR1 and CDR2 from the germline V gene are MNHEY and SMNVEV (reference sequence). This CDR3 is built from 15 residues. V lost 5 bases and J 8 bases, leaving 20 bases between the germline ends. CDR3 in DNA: TGTGCCAGCAGTCCGGGACGAATGAGGTCAGGTACGCAGTATTTT. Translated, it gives CASSPGRMRSGTQYF.

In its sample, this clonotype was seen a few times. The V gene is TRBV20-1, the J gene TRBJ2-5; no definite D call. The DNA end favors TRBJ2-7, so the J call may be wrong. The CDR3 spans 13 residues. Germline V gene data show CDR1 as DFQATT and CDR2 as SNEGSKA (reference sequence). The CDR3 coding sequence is TGCAGTGCTAGAAGGAGCGATACCTACGAGCAGTACTTC. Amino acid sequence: CSARRSDTYEQYF.

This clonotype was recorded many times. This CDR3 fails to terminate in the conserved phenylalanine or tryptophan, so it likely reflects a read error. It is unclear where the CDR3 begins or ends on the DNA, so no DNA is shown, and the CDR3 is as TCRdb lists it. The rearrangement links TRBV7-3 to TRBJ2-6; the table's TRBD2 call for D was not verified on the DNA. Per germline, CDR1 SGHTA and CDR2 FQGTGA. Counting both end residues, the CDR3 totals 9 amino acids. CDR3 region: CASSRHAVA.

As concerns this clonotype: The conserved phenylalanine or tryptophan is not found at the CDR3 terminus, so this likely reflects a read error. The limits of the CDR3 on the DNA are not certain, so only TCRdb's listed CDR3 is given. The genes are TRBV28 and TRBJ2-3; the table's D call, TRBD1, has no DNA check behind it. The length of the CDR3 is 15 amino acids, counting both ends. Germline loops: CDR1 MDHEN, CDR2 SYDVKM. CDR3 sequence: CASGTSETYEQYFGP.

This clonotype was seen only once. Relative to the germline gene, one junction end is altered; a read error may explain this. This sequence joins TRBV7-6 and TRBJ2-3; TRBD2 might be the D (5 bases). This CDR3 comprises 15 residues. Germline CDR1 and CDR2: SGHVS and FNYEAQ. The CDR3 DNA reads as TGTGCCAGCAGCTTAGGAGGACCGCCCACCGGGGAGCTGTACTTC. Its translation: CASSLGGPPTGELYF.

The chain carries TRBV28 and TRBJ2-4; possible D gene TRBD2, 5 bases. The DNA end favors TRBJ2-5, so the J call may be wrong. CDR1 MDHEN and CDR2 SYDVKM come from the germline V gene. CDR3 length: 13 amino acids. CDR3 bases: TGTGCCAGCAGTAGCGGAAACCAAGAGACCCAGTACTTC. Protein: CASSSGNQETQYF.

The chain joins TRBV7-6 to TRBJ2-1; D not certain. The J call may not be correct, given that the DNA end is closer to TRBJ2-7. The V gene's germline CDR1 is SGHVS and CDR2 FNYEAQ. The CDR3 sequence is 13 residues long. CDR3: CASSFQYYYEQYF. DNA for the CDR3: TGTGCCAGCAGCTTTCAGTACTACTACGAGCAGTACTTC.

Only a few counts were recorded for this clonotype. CDR3 nucleotide sequence: TGTGCCAGCAGCGGCGACAGGGGGGGAATAGAGACCCAGTACTTC. This gives the protein CASSGDRGGIETQYF. This chain links TRBV7-3 with TRBJ2-5; TRBD1 aligns across 9 bases. Germline V CDR1 and CDR2: SGHTA, FQGTGA. The CDR3 runs 15 residues. Losses at the gene ends were 5 bases for V and 4 bases for J; bases not matched to a gene: 8.

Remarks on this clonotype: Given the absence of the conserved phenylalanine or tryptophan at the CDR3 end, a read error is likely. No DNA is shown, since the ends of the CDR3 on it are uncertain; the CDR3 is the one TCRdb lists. The CDR3 reads CASNSGGKEGSPTTSSTS. The genes are TRBV7-2 and TRBJ2-7; the table calls TRBD2, which could not be checked here. The CDR3 is 18 amino acids long, termini counted. From germline, CDR1 is SGHTA and CDR2 FQGNSA.

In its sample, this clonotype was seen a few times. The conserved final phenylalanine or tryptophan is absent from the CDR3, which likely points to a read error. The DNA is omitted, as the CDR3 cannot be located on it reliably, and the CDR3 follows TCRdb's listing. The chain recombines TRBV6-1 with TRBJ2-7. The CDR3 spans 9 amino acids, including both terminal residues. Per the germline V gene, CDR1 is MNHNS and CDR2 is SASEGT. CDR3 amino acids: CASSEALLP.

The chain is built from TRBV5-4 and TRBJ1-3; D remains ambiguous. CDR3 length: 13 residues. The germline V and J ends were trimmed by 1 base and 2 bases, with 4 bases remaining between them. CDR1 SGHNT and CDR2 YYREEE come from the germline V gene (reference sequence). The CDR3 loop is CASSLKTGNTIYF. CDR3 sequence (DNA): TGTGCCAGCAGCTTGAAGACTGGAAACACCATATATTTT.

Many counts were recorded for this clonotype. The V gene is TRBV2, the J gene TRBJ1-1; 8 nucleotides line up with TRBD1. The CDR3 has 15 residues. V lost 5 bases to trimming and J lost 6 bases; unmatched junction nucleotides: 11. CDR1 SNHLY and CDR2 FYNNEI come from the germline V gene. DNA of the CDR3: TGTGCCAGCAGTAAGAGAACAGGGGGAACGGCTGAAGCTTTCTTT. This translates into CASSKRTGGTAEAFF.

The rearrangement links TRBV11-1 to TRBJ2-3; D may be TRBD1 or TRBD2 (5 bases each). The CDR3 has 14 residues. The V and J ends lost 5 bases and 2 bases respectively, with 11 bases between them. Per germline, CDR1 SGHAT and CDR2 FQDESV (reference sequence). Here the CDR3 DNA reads TGTGCCAGCAGCAACTGGGACCTCACAGATACGCAGTATTTT. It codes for CASSNWDLTDTQYF.

Here the CDR3 reads CASSLGLAVWAYYEQYF. CDR3 coding DNA: TGTGCCAGCAGTTTGGGACTAGCGGTATGGGCTTACTACGAGCAGTACTTC. The chain links TRBV28 to TRBJ2-1; 11 bases line up with TRBD2. The end of the DNA aligns better with TRBJ2-7, so the J call may be wrong. Germline V gene sequence: CDR1 MDHEN, CDR2 SYDVKM. CDR3 length equals 17 residues.

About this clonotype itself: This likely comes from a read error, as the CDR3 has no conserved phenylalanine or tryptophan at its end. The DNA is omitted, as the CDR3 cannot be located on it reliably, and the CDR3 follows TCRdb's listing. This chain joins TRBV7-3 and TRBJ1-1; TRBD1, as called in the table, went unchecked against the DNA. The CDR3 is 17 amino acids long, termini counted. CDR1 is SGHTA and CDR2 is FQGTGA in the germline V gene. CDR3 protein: CASSSWARSISPSILVM.

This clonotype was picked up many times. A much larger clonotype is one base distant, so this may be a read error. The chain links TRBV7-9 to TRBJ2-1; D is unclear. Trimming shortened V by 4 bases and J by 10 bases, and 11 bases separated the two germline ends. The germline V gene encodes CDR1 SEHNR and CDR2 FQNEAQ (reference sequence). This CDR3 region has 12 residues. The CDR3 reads CASSSEKYEQFF. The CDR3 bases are TGTGCCAGCAGCTCCGAGAAGTACGAGCAGTTCTTC. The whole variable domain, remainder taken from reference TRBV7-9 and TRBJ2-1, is DTGVSQNPRHKITKRGQNVTFRCDPISEHNRLYWYRQTLGQGPEFLTYFQNEAQLEKSRLLSDRFSAERPKGSFSTLEIQRTEQGDSAMYLCASSSEKYEQFFGPGTRLTVL.

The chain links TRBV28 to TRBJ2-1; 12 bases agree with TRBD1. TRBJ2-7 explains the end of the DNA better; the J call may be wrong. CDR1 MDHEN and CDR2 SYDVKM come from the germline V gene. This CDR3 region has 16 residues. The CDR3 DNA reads TGTGCCAGCAGTTCCTACGGGGACAGGGGGCACTGGGAGCAGTACTTC. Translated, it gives CASSSYGDRGHWEQYF.

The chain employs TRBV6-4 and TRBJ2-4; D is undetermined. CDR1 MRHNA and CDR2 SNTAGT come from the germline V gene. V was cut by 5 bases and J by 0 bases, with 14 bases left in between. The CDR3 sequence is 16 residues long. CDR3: CASSYGSLVAKNIQYF. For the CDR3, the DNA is TGTGCCAGCAGTTACGGCAGCCTCGTAGCCAAAAACATTCAGTACTTC.

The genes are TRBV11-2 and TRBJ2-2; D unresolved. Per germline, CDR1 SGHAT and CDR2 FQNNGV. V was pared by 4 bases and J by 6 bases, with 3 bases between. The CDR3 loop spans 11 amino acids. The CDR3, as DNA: TGTGCCAGCAGCTCATCCGGGGAGCTGTTTTTT. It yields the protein CASSSSGELFF.

CDR3 protein: CASSSGQPAPWGSGNTIYF. CDR3 DNA: TGTGCCAGCAGCTCAGGTCAGCCGGCCCCGTGGGGATCTGGAAACACCATATATTTT. The chain uses TRBV7-8 and TRBJ1-3; D unclear. Trimming stripped 4 bases from V and 1 base from J, with 23 bases between. The CDR3 contains 19 residues. Looked up from germline, CDR1 is SGHVS and CDR2 is FQNEAQ.

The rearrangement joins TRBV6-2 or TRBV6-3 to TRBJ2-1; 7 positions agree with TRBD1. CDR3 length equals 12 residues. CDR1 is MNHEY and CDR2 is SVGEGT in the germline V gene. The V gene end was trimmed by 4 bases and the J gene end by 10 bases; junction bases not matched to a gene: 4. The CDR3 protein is CASSSQGDEQFF. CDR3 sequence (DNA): TGTGCCAGCAGTTCCCAGGGGGACGAGCAGTTCTTC.

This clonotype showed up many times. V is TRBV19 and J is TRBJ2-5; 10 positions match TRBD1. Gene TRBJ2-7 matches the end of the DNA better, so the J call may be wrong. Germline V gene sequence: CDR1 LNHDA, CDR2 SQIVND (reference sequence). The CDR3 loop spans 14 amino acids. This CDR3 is CASSTTGTGDEQYF. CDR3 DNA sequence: TGTGCCAGTAGTACGACCGGGACAGGGGACGAGCAGTACTTC.